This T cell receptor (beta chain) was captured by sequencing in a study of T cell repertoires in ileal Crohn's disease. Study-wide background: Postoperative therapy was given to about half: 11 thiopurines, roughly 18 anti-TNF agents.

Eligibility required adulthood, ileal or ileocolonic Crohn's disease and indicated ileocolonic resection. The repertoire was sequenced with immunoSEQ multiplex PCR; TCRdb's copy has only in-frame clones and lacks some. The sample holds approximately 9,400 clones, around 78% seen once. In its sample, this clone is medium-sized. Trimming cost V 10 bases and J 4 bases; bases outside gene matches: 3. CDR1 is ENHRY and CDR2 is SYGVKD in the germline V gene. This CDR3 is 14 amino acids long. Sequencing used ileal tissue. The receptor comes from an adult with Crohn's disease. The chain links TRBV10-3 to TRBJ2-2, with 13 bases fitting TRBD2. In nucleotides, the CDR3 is TGTGCCACCGGGACTAGCGGGACCACCGGGGAGCTGTTTTTT. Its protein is CATGTSGTTGELFF.